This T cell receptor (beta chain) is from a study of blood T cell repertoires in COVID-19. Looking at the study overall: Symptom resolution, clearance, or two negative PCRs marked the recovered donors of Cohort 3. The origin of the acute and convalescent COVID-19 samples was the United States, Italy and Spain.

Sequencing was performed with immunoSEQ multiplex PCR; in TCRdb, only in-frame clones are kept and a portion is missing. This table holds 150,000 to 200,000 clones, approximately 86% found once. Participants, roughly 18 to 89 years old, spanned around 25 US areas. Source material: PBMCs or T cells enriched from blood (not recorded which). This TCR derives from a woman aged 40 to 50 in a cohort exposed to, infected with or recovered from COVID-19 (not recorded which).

The CDR3 nucleotides are TGTGCCACCAGTGGTGCAGGGGGCGATGGAAGCACAGATACGCAGTATTTT. Translating gives CATSGAGGDGSTDTQYF. V and J are TRBV24-1 and TRBJ2-3, with 8 nucleotides matching TRBD1. This CDR3 contains 17 residues. V lost 5 bases, J lost 0 bases, and 9 bases stayed unmatched. Germline V gene data show CDR1 as KGHDR and CDR2 as SFDVKD.